This paragraph reports one TCR beta chain. Antigen: not known. With a J-beta primer mix and a sample-barcoded 5' primer, a second PCR ran about 7 to 12 cycles. TCRdb fed the 5' RACE reads into MiXCR, producing one record per CDR3 protein. The sample lists more than 700,000 distinct CDR3 sequences, 35% to 50% seen once, with about a sixth in the top ten. The data originate from a study of blood T cells in healthy people across ages. V lost 3 bases to trimming and J lost 14 bases, with 13 bases between them. Germline-derived CDR1 and CDR2 are MDHEN and SYDVKM. The CDR3 is 12 amino acids. Study results and caveats: Donor CMV status, an unknown factor, possibly confounded changes in expanded clonotypes. Long-lived donors had more naive CD4+ cells and higher diversity than aged donors. Those diversity estimates obtained from one million T cells were thought to be underestimates.

Approximately 9.7 milliliters was the volume of peripheral blood drawn from each donor. The sequence came from a man older than 75 in good health. Sequencing used blood. This chain uses TRBV28 with TRBJ1-4; D is unclear. In nucleotides, the CDR3 is TGTGCCAGCAGTTTGCCCGGGAAGGATCTGTTTTTT. Translated, it gives CASSLPGKDLFF.